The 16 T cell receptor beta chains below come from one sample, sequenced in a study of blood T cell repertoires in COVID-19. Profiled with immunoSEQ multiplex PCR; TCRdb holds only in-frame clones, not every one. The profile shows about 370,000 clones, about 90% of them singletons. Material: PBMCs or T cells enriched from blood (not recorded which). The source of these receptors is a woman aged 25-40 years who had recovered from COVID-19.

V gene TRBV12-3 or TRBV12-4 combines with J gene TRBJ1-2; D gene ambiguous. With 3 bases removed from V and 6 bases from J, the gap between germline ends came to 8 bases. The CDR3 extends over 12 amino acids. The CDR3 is CASSFRGDGYTF. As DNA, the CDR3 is TGTGCCAGCAGTTTTCGGGGTGATGGCTACACCTTC.

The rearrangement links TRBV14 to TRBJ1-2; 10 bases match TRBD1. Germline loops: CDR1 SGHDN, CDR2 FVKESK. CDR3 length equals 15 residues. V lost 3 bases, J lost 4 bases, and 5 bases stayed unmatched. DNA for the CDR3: TGTGCCAGCAGCCAGACAGGGGGCCCATTCTATGGCTACACCTTC. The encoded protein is CASSQTGGPFYGYTF.

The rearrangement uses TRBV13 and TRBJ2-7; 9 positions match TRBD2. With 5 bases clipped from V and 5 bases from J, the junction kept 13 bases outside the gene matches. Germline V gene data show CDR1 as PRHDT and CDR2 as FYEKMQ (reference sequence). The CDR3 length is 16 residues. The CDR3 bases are TGTGCCAGCAGCCAAGATAGCGGGAGATGGCTCAACGAGCAGTACTTC. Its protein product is CASSQDSGRWLNEQYF.

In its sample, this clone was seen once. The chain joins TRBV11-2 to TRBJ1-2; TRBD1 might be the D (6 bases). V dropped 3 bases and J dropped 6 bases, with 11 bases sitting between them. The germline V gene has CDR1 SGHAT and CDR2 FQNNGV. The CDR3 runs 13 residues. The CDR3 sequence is CASSFPGADGYTF. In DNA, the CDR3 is TGTGCCAGCAGCTTCCCAGGGGCTGATGGCTACACCTTC. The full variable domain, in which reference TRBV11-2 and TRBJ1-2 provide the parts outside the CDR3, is EAGVAQSPRYKIIEKRQSVAFWCNPISGHATLYWYQQILGQGPKLLIQFQNNGVVDDSQLPKDRFSAERLKGVDSTLKIQPAKLEDSAVYLCASSFPGADGYTFGSGTRLTVV.

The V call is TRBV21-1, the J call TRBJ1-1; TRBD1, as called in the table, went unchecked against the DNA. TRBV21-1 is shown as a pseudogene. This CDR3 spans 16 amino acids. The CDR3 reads CASSKGPGQENTEAFF. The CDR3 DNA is TGTGCCAGCAGCAAAGGACCGGGACAGGAGAACACTGAAGCTTTCTTT.

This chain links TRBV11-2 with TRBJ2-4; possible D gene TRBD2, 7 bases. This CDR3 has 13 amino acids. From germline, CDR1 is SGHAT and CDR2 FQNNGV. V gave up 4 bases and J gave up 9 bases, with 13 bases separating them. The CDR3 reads CASSWGGAGIQYF. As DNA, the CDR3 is TGTGCCAGCAGCTGGGGGGGCGCGGGCATTCAGTACTTC.

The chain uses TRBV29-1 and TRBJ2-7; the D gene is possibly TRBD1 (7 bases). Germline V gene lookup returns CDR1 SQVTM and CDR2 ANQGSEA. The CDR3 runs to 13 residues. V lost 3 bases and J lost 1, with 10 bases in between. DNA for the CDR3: TGCAGCGTTGAGGCAGGGGGGTCCTACGAGCAGTACTTC. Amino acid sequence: CSVEAGGSYEQYF.

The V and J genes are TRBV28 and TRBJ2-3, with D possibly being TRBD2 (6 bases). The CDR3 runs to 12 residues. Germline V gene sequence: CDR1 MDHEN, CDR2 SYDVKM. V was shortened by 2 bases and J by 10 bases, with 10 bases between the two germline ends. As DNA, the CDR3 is TGTGCCAGCAGTTTAGCACCGGGGGCGCAGTATTTT. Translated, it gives CASSLAPGAQYF.

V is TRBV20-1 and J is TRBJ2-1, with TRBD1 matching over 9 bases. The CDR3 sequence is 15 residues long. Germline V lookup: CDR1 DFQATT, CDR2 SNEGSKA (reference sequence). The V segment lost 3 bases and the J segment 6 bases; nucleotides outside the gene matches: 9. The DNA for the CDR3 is TGCAGTGCTAGTTTTCCGGGACAGGGCATCAATGAGCAGTTCTTC. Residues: CSASFPGQGINEQFF.

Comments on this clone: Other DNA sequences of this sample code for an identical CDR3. CDR3 region: CASSPTGYGYTF. DNA of the CDR3: TGTGCCAGCAGCCCCACAGGGTACGGCTACACCTTC. V is TRBV3-1 (or the pseudogene TRBV3-2) and J is TRBJ1-2, with a tentative D call TRBD1 (6 bases). Germline values: CDR1 LGHDT, CDR2 YNNKEL (reference sequence). With 4 bases removed from V and 8 bases from J, the gap between germline ends came to 11 bases. This CDR3 region has 12 residues.

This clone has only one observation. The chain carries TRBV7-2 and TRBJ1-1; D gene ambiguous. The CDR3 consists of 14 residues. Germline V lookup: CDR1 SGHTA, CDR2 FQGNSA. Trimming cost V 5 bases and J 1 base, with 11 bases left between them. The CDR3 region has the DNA TGTGCCAGCAGCCCCTCGGCAGGGAACACTGAAGCTTTCTTT. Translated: CASSPSAGNTEAFF.

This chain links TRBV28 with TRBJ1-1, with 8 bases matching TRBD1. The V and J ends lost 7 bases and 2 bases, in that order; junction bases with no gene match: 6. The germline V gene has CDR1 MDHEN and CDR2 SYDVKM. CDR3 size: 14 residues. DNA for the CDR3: TGTGCCAGCACGACAGGGGAAGCCAACACTGAAGCTTTCTTT. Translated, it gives CASTTGEANTEAFF.

CDR3 sequence (DNA): TGTGCCACCAGTGACGGTGGAGGGTTTAACTATGGCTACACCTTC. This gives the protein CATSDGGGFNYGYTF. This chain links TRBV24-1 with TRBJ1-2; D is undetermined. The V end lost 4 bases, the J end lost 1 base, and 12 bases lay between the germline ends. There are 15 residues in the CDR3. CDR1 is KGHDR, CDR2 SFDVKD, per germline.

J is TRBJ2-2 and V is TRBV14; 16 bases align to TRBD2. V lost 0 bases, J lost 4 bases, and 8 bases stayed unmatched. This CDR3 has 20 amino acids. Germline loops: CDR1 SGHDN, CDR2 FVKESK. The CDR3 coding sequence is TGTGCCAGCAGCCAAGATAGGGGACTAGCGGGAGGGCTTGGCACCGGGGAGCTGTTTTTT. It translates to CASSQDRGLAGGLGTGELFF.

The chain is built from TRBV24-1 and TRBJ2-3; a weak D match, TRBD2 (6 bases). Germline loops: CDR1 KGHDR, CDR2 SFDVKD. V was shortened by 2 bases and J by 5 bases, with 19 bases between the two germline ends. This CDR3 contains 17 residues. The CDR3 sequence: CATSDWKGSGRGDTQYF. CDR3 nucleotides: TGTGCCACCAGTGATTGGAAAGGTAGCGGTCGGGGAGATACGCAGTATTTT.

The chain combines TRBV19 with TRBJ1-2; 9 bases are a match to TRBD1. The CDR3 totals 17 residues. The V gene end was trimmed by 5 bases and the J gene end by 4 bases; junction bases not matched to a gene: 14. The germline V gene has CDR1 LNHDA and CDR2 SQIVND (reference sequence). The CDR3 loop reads CASSRTGALFAGYGYTF. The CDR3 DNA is TGTGCCAGTAGTCGGACAGGGGCTCTTTTCGCTGGCTATGGCTACACCTTC.